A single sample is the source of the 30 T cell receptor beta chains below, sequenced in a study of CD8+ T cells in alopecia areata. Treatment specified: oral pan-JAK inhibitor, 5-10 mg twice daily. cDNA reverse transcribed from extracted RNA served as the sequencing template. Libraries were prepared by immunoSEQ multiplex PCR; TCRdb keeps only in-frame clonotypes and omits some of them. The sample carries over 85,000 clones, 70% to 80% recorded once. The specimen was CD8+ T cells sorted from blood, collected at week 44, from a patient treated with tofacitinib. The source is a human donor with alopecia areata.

CDR3 bases: TGTGCCAGCAGCTATAGCGGGGGGGCAAGAGAGACCCAGTACTTC. Its translation is CASSYSGGARETQYF. The chain uses TRBV11-2 and TRBJ2-5, with TRBD2 matching over 11 bases. The CDR3 has 15 amino acids. J lost 4 bases, V lost 4 bases, and 5 bases had no gene match. Per the germline V gene, CDR1 is SGHAT and CDR2 is FQNNGV.

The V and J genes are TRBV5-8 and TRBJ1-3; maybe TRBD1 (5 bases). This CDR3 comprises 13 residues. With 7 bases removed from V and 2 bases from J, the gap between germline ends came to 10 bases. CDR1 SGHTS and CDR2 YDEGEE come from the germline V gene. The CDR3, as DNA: TGTGCCAGCCGCAGGGTAACTGGAAACACCATATATTTT. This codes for CASRRVTGNTIYF.

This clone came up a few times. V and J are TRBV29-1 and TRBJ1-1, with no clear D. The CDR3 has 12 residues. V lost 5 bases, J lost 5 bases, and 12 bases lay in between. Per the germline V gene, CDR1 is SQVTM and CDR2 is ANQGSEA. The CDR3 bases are TGCAGCGTTCGGCTTCTGGGGACTGAAGCTTTCTTT. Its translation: CSVRLLGTEAFF.

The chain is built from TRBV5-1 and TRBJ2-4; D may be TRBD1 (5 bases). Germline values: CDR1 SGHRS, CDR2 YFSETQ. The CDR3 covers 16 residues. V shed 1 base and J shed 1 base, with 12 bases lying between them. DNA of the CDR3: TGCGCCAGCAGCTTGTCAGGCAACAGGGCCAAAAACATTCAGTACTTC. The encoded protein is CASSLSGNRAKNIQYF.

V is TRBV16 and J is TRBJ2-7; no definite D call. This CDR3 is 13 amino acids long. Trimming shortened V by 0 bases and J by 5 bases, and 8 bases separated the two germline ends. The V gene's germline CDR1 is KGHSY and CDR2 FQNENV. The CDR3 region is CASSQSSANEQYF. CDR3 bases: TGTGCCAGCAGCCAATCGAGCGCAAACGAGCAGTACTTC.

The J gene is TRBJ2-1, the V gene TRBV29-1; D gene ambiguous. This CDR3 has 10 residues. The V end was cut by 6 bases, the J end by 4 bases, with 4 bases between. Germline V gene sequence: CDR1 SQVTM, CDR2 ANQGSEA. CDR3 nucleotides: TGCAGCGTCGATTACAATGAGCAGTTCTTC. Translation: CSVDYNEQFF.

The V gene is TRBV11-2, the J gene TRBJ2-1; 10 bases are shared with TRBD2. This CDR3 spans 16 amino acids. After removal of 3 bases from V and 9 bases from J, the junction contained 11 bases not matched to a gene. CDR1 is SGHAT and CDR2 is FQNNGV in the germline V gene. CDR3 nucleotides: TGTGCCAGCAGCTTTGGACTAGCGGCAGAGTGGGGTGAGCAGTTCTTC. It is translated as CASSFGLAAEWGEQFF.

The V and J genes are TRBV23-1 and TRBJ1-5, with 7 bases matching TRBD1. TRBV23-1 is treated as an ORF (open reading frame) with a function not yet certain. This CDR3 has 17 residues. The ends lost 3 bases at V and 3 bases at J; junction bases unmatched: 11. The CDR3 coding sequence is TGCGCCAGCAGTCATTCGACAGGGCGAACACCCAATCAGCCCCAGCATTTT. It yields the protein CASSHSTGRTPNQPQHF.

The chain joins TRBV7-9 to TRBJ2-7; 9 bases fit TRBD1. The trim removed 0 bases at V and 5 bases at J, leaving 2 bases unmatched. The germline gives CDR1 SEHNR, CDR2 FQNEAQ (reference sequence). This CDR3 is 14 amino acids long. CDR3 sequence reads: CASSLAQGAHEQYF. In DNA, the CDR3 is TGTGCCAGCAGCTTAGCACAGGGGGCCCACGAGCAGTACTTC.

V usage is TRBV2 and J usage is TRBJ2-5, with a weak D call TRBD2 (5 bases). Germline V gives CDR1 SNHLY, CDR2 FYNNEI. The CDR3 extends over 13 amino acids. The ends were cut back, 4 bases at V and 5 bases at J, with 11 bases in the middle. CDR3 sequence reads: CASSVASGETQYF. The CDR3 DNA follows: TGTGCCAGCAGTGTTGCGTCGGGGGAGACCCAGTACTTC.

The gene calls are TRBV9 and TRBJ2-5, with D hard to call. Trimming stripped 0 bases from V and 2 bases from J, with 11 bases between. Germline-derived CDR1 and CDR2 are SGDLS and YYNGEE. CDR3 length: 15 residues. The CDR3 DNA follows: TGTGCCAGCAGCGTAGGAGTTGGCCCACAAGAGACCCAGTACTTC. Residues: CASSVGVGPQETQYF.

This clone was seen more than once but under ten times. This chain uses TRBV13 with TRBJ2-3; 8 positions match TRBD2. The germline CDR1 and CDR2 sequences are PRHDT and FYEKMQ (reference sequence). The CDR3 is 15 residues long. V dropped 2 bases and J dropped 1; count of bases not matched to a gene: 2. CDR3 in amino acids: CASSLRRGGTDTQYF. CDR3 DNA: TGTGCCAGCAGCTTAAGGCGGGGGGGCACAGATACGCAGTATTTT.

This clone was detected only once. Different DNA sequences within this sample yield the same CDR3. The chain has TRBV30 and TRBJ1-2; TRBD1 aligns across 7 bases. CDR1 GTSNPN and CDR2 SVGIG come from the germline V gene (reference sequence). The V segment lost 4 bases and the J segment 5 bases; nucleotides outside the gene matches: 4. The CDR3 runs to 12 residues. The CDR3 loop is CAWTGGNYGYTF. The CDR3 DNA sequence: TGTGCCTGGACAGGGGGGAATTATGGCTACACCTTC.

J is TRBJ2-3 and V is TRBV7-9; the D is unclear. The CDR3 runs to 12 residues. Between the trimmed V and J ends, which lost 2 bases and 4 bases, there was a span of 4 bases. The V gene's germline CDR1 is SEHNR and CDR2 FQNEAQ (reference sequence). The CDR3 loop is CASSLQADTQYF. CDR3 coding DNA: TGTGCCAGCAGCTTACAAGCAGATACGCAGTATTTT.

This chain's CDR3 is CATWGPTYEQYF. DNA of the CDR3: TGTGCCACCTGGGGGCCTACCTACGAGCAGTACTTC. This chain joins TRBV27 and TRBJ2-7, with a tentative D call TRBD1 (6 bases). Germline V lookup: CDR1 MNHEY, CDR2 SMNVEV (reference sequence). Trimming took off 10 bases at V and 2 bases at J, with 12 bases between the two ends. The CDR3 contains 12 residues.

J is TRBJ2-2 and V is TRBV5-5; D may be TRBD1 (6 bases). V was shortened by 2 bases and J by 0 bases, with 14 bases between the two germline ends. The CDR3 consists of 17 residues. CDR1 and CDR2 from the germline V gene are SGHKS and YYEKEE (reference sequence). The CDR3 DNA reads TGTGCCAGCAGCTTTGATAGGGGGACGACGAACACCGGGGAGCTGTTTTTT. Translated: CASSFDRGTTNTGELFF.

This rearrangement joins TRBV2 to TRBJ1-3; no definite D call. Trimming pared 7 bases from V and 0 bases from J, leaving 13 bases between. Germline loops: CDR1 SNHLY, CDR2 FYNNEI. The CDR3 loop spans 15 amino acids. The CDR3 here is CASTYPRSSGNTIYF. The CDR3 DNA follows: TGTGCCAGCACTTACCCCAGAAGCTCTGGAAACACCATATATTTT. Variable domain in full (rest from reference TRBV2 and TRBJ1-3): EPEVTQTPSHQVTQMGQEVILRCVPISNHLYFYWYRQILGQKVEFLVSFYNNEISEKSEIFDDQFSVERPDGSNFTLKIRSTKLEDSAMYFCASTYPRSSGNTIYFGEGSWLTVV.

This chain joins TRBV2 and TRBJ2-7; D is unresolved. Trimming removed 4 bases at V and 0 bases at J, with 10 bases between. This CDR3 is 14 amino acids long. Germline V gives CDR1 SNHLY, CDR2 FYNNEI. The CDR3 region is CASSVWKASYEQYF. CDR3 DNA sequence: TGTGCCAGCAGTGTTTGGAAAGCCTCCTACGAGCAGTACTTC.

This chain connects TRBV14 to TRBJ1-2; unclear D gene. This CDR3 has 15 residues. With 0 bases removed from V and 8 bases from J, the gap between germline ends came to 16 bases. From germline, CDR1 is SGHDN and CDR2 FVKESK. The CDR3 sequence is CASSQDRAPEKGYTF. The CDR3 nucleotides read TGTGCCAGCAGCCAAGATCGCGCGCCCGAGAAAGGCTACACCTTC. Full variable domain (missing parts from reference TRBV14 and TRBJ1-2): EAGVTQFPSHSVIEKGQTVTLRCDPISGHDNLYWYRRVMGKEIKFLLHFVKESKQDESGMPNNRFLAERTGGTYSTLKVQPAELEDSGVYFCASSQDRAPEKGYTFGSGTRLTVV.

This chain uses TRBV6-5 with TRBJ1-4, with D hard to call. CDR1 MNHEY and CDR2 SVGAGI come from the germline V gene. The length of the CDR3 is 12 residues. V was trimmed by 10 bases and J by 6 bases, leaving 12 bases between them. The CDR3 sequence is CATKAPDEKLFF. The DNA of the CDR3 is TGTGCCACCAAAGCCCCTGATGAAAAACTGTTTTTT.

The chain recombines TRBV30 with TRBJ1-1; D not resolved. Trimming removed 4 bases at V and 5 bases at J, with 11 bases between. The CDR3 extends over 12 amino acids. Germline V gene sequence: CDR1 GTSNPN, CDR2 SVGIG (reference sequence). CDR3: CAWNVEGTEAFF. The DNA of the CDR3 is TGTGCCTGGAACGTCGAGGGAACTGAAGCTTTCTTT.

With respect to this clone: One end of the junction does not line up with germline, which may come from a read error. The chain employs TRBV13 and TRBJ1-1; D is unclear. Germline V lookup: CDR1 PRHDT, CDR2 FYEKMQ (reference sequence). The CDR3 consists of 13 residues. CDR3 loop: CASSVGSNTEAFF. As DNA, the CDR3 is TGTGCCAGCAGCGTAGGATCGAACACTGAAGCTTTCTTT.

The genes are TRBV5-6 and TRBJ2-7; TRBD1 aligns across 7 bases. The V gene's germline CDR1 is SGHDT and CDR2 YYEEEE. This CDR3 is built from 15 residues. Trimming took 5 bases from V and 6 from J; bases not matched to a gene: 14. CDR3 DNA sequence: TGTGCCAGCAGACTGATTAGACAGGGCTTCGGCGAGCAGTACTTC. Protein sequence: CASRLIRQGFGEQYF.

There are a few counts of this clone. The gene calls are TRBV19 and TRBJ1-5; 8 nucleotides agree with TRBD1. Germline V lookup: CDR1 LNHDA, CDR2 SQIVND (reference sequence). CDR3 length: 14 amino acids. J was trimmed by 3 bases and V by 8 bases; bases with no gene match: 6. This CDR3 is CASEDRAYNQPQHF. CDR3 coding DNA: TGTGCCAGTGAGGACAGGGCGTACAATCAGCCCCAGCATTTT.

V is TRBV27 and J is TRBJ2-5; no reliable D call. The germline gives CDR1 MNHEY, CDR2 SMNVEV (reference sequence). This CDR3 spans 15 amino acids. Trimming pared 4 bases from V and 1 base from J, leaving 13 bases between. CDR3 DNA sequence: TGTGCCAGCAGTTCCCTCGGACGGCCCCAAGAGACCCAGTACTTC. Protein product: CASSSLGRPQETQYF.

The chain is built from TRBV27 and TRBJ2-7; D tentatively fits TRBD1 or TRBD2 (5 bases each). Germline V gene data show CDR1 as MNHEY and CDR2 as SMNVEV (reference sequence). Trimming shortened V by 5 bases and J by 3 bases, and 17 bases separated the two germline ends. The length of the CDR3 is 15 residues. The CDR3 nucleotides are TGTGCCAGCAGTACTCGATCACGGGGCCTCTACGAGCAGTACTTC. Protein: CASSTRSRGLYEQYF.

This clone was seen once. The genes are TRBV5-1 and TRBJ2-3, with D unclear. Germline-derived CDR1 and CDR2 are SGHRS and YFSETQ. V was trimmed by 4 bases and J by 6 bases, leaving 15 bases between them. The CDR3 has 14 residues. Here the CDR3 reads CASSPWTNWDTQYF. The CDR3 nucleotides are TGCGCCAGCAGCCCCTGGACCAATTGGGATACGCAGTATTTT.

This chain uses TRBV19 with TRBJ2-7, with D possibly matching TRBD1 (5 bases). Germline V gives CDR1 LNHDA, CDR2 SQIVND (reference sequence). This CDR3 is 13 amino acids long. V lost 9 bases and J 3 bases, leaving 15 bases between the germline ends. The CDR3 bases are TGTGCCAGCAACCAGGGATTCGGCTACGAGCAGTACTTC. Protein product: CASNQGFGYEQYF. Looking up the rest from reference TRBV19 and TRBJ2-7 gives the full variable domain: DGGITQSPKYLFRKEGQNVTLSCEQNLNHDAMYWYRQDPGQGLRLIYYSQIVNDFQKGDIAEGYSVSREKKESFPLTVTSAQKNPTAFYLCASNQGFGYEQYFGPGTRLTVT.

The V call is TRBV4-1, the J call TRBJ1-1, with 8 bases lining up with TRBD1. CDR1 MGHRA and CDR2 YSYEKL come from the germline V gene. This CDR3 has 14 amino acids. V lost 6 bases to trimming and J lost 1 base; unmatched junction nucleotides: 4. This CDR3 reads CASSAGTGNTEAFF. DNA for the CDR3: TGCGCCAGCAGTGCCGGGACAGGGAACACTGAAGCTTTCTTT.

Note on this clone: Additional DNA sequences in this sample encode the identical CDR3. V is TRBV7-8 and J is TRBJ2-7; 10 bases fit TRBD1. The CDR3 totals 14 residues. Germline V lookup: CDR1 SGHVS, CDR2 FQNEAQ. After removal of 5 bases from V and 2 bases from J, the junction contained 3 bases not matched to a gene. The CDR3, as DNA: TGTGCCAGCAGCCCGGGACAGGGGCCCTACGAGCAGTACTTC. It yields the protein CASSPGQGPYEQYF.